The 17 T cell receptor beta chains in this list originate from one sample, sequenced in a study of post-analysis software for immune sequencing data. Which antigens these TCRs recognize remains unknown. Study-wide findings and caveats: Patients had higher frequencies than controls of roughly five TRBV segments, including TRBV5-6, TRBV5-1 and TRBV20-1.

Every TCR beta cDNA library bore unique molecular identifiers. A single record per CDR3 protein comes from TCRdb applying MiXCR to the PCR reads. The table has roughly 800,000 distinct CDR3 sequences, 53% seen once. Material: blood. The receptors shown here come from a girl aged 10 to 17 with multiple sclerosis.

This clonotype was recorded a few times. The chain couples TRBV9 to TRBJ2-6, with D possibly TRBD1 on 5 matching bases. V dropped 0 bases and J dropped 1 base, with 20 bases sitting between them. The CDR3 runs 20 residues. Germline assignment: CDR1 SGDLS and CDR2 YYNGEE. CDR3 bases: TGTGCCAGCAGCGTAGTATCAGGGCGTAACCAGAATTCTGGGGCCAACGTCCTGACTTTC. Protein product: CASSVVSGRNQNSGANVLTF.

The gene calls are TRBV12-3 or TRBV12-4 and TRBJ2-5; no reliable D call. The CDR3 length is 13 residues. The germline V and J ends were trimmed by 6 bases and 0 bases, with 8 bases remaining between them. The CDR3 region is CASRKTYQETQYF. The CDR3 coding sequence is TGTGCCAGCAGGAAGACGTACCAAGAGACCCAGTACTTC.

V gene TRBV7-9 combines with J gene TRBJ1-6; maybe TRBD1 (6 bases). The germline V gene encodes CDR1 SEHNR and CDR2 FQNEAQ (reference sequence). This CDR3 has 14 residues. Trimming left V 9 bases short and J 8 bases short, with 17 bases between. CDR3 loop: CASTLTGSDSPLHF. The CDR3 coding sequence is TGTGCCAGTACCCTCACAGGGTCGGATTCACCCCTCCACTTT.

The chain recombines TRBV29-1 with TRBJ1-5; maybe TRBD1 (5 bases). The CDR3 runs 15 residues. V was clipped by 7 bases and J by 1 base, with 17 bases between them. Germline CDR1 and CDR2: SQVTM and ANQGSEA. The CDR3 spells CSAAGGGGSNQPQHF. CDR3 coding DNA: TGCAGCGCCGCGGGCGGCGGGGGAAGCAATCAGCCCCAGCATTTT.

This clonotype was seen many times. CDR3 sequence (DNA): TGTGCCAGCAGCCCGGGACAGGGGCCCTACGAGCAGTACTTC. As protein: CASSPGQGPYEQYF. The chain employs TRBV12-3 or TRBV12-4 and TRBJ2-7; 10 bases map to TRBD1. The CDR3 runs to 14 residues. Trimming took 6 bases from V and 2 from J; bases not matched to a gene: 4.

In its sample, this clonotype was seen a few times. This rearrangement joins TRBV3-1 to TRBJ2-7; 10 nucleotides match TRBD1. The CDR3 is 17 residues long. Germline CDR1 and CDR2: LGHDT and YNNKEL (reference sequence). The ends lost 0 bases at V and 2 bases at J; junction bases unmatched: 7. CDR3 loop: CASSQDGMGTGAYEQYF. CDR3 nucleotide sequence: TGTGCCAGCAGCCAAGACGGAATGGGGACAGGGGCCTACGAGCAGTACTTC.

This clonotype was counted a few times. The chain recombines TRBV6-6 with TRBJ2-1, with TRBD2 matching 9 bases. The CDR3 has 15 amino acids. The V segment lost 6 bases and the J segment 10 bases; nucleotides outside the gene matches: 13. The germline gives CDR1 MNHNY, CDR2 SVGAGI (reference sequence). CDR3 protein: CASSLTSGLGLEQFF. CDR3 DNA sequence: TGTGCCAGCAGCCTAACTAGCGGGTTAGGATTGGAGCAGTTCTTC.

This clonotype was seen only a few times. The V and J genes are TRBV24-1 and TRBJ2-1; TRBD1 aligns across 7 bases. CDR1 is KGHDR, CDR2 SFDVKD, per germline. Unmatched junction bases numbered 9, after V lost 2 bases and J lost 6 bases. The CDR3 totals 16 residues. In nucleotides, the CDR3 is TGTGCCACCAGTGATTCAGGGGGTGCGAGGAGCAATGAGCAGTTCTTC. Translated: CATSDSGGARSNEQFF.

This clonotype was found a few times. V and J are TRBV10-3 and TRBJ1-2; 8 positions match TRBD1. The CDR3 covers 15 residues. Per germline, CDR1 ENHRY and CDR2 SYGVKD. The J segment lost 10 bases and the V segment lost 7 bases, leaving 17 bases of the junction unmatched. DNA of the CDR3: TGTGCCATCACCAACTCCCGGACAGGGAGAACCTACTACACCTTC. Translation gives CAITNSRTGRTYYTF.

The chain couples TRBV21-1 to TRBJ1-1. TRBV21-1 has pseudogene status. The CDR3 sequence is 13 residues long. The CDR3 DNA sequence: TGTGCCAGCAGCCGCGACAAGAACACTGAAGCTTTCTTT. This codes for CASSRDKNTEAFF.

This chain uses TRBV12-3 or TRBV12-4 with TRBJ2-2; the D gene is possibly TRBD1 (6 bases). Trimming removed 4 bases from V and 4 bases from J, with 13 bases in between. This CDR3 contains 15 residues. In DNA form, the CDR3 reads TGTGCCAGCAGTTCAACGGGACACTTCACCGGGGAGCTGTTTTTT. Protein: CASSSTGHFTGELFF.

This clonotype occurred once. The rearrangement joins TRBV15 to TRBJ1-2, with 7 bases identical to TRBD1. V gave up 3 bases and J gave up 5 bases; unmatched junction bases: 3. Germline V gives CDR1 LNHNV, CDR2 YYDKDF (reference sequence). The CDR3 has 13 residues. CDR3 sequence (DNA): TGTGCCACCAGCAGTCAGGGGGGGTATGGCTACACCTTC. This gives the protein CATSSQGGYGYTF. The variable domain in full, completed from reference TRBV15 and TRBJ1-2, reads DAMVIQNPRYQVTQFGKPVTLSCSQTLNHNVMYWYQQKSSQAPKLLFHYYDKDFNNEADTPDNFQSRRPNTSFCFLDIRSPGLGDTAMYLCATSSQGGYGYTFGSGTRLTVV.

A few counts support this clonotype. The chain couples TRBV5-1 to TRBJ2-7; 10 bases line up with TRBD2. The CDR3 has 17 residues. V lost 3 bases and J lost 0; bases outside the gene matches: 9. CDR1 and CDR2 (germline): SGHRS, YFSETQ. The DNA for the CDR3 is TGCGCCAGCAGCTCGGCTAGCGGGAGCCGGAGCTCCTACGAGCAGTACTTC. Protein product: CASSSASGSRSSYEQYF.

This chain joins TRBV28 and TRBJ2-1; 7 positions match TRBD1. There are 12 residues in the CDR3. CDR1 MDHEN and CDR2 SYDVKM come from the germline V gene. In DNA, the CDR3 is TGTGCTACTACAGGGGTAAACAATGAGCAGTTCTTC. Its protein product is CATTGVNNEQFF.

This clonotype was detected only once. A read error is possible here, since a much larger clone lies one base away. V gene TRBV7-9 combines with J gene TRBJ2-1, with 10 bases that match TRBD2. The CDR3 totals 18 residues. Germline-derived CDR1 and CDR2 are SEHNR and FQNEAQ (reference sequence). V dropped 1 base and J dropped 2; count of bases not matched to a gene: 8. CDR3 coding DNA: TGTGCCAGCAGCTTAGTAGCTAGCGGGGGCCGACCCTACAATGAGCAGTTCTTC. It codes for CASSLVASGGRPYNEQFF.

The chain carries TRBV6-1 and TRBJ2-3; perhaps TRBD2 as D (6 bases). CDR1 is MNHNS and CDR2 is SASEGT in the germline V gene. The CDR3 totals 14 residues. Trimming removed 10 bases at V and 3 bases at J, with 17 bases between. This chain's CDR3 is CANKVGGDTDTQYF. DNA of the CDR3: TGTGCCAACAAAGTGGGAGGAGATACAGATACGCAGTATTTT.

The V call is TRBV20-1, the J call TRBJ2-1, with D perhaps matching TRBD1 or TRBD2 (5 bases each). Germline-derived CDR1 and CDR2 are DFQATT and SNEGSKA (reference sequence). V was clipped by 3 bases and J by 2 bases, with 14 bases between them. The CDR3 covers 15 residues. The CDR3 sequence is CSASHGARAYNEQFF. Here the CDR3 DNA reads TGCAGTGCTAGCCACGGGGCAAGGGCCTACAATGAGCAGTTCTTC.